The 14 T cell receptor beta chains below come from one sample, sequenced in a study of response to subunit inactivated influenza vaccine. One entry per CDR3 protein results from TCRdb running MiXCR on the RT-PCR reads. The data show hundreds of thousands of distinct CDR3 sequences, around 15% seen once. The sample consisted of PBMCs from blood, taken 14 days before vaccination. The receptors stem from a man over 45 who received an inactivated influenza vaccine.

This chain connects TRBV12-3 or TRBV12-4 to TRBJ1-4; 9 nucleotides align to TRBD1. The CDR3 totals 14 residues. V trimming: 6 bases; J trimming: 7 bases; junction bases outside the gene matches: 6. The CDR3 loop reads CASRRQGVGEKLFF. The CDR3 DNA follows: TGTGCCAGCAGGAGACAGGGGGTGGGTGAAAAACTGTTTTTT.

CDR3 DNA: TGTGCCAGCAGCTTGCTCCTCTACCAAATACAGGGGGAGAGCACAGATACGCAGTATTTT. This gives the protein CASSLLLYQIQGESTDTQYF. The V and J genes are TRBV13 and TRBJ2-3, with TRBD1 identical over 8 bases. In germline, CDR1 is PRHDT, CDR2 FYEKMQ (reference sequence). The CDR3 totals 20 residues. Unmatched junction bases numbered 17, after V lost 3 bases and J lost 0 bases. The full variable domain, in which reference TRBV13 and TRBJ2-3 provide the parts outside the CDR3, is AAGVIQSPRHLIKEKRETATLKCYPIPRHDTVYWYQQGPGQDPQFLISFYEKMQSDKGSIPDRFSAQQFSDYHSELNMSSLELGDSALYFCASSLLLYQIQGESTDTQYFGPGTRLTVL.

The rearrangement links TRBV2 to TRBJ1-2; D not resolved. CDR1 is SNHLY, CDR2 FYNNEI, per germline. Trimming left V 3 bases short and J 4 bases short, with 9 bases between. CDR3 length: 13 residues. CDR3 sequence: CASSERRVYGYTF. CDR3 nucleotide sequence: TGTGCCAGCAGTGAGAGGCGGGTCTATGGCTACACCTTC. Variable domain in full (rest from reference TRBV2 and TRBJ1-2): EPEVTQTPSHQVTQMGQEVILRCVPISNHLYFYWYRQILGQKVEFLVSFYNNEISEKSEIFDDQFSVERPDGSNFTLKIRSTKLEDSAMYFCASSERRVYGYTFGSGTRLTVV.

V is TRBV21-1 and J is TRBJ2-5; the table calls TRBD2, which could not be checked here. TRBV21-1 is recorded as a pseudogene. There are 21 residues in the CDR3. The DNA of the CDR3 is TGTGCCAGCACTCTATTTCGGAATAACTCGGGACTAGCGGGAGCCCGTGAGACCCAGTACTTC. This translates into CASTLFRNNSGLAGARETQYF.

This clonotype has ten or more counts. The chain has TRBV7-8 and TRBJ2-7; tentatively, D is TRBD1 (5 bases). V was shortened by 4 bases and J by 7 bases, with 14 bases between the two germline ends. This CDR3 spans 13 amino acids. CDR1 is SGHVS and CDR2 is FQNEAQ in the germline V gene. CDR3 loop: CASSWGPLREQYF. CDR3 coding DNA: TGTGCCAGCAGCTGGGGCCCTTTACGGGAGCAGTACTTC.

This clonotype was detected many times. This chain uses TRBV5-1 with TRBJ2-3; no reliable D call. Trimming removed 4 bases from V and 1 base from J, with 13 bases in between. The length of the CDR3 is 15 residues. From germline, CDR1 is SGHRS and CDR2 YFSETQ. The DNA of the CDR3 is TGCGCCAGCAGCCTAAGACTGATGGGCACAGATACGCAGTATTTT. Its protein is CASSLRLMGTDTQYF.

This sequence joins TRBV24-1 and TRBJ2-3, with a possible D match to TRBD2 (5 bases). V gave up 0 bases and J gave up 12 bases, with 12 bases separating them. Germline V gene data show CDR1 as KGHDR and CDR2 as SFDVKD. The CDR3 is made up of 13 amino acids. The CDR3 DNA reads TGTGCCACCAGTGATTTGGTCGGACTCCCTCAGTATTTT. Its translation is CATSDLVGLPQYF.

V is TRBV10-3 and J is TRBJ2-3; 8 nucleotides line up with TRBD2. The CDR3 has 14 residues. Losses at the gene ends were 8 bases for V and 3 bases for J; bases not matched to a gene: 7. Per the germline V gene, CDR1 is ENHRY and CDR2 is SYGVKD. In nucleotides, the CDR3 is TGTGCCATCTGGGCGGGAGGTGGGACAGATACGCAGTATTTT. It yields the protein CAIWAGGGTDTQYF.

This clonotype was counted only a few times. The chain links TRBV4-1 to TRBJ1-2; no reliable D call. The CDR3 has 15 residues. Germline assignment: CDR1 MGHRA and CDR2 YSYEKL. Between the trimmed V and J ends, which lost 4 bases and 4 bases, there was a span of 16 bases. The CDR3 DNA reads TGCGCCAGCAGCCTACTCGGATCTGCGCCCTATGGCTACACCTTC. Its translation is CASSLLGSAPYGYTF.

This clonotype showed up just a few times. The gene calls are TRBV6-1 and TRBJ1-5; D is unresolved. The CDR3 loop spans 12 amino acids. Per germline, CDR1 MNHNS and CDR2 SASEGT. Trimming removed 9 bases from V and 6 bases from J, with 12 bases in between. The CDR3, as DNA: TGTGCCAGTGGGGTGGTCCGTCAGCCCCAGCATTTT. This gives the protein CASGVVRQPQHF.

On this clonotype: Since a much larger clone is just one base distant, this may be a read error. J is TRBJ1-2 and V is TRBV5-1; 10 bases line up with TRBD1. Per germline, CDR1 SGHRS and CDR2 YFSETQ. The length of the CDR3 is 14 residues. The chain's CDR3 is CTSSLEGQGYGYTF. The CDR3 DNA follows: TGCACCAGCAGCCTCGAGGGACAGGGGTATGGCTACACCTTC.

The CDR3 bases are TGTGCCAGCAGCGCAAGCGGGAGGGCCACCGGGGAGCTGTTTTTT. This gives the protein CASSASGRATGELFF. The chain couples TRBV9 to TRBJ2-2; TRBD2 aligns across 10 bases. The V gene end was trimmed by 3 bases and the J gene end by 4 bases; junction bases not matched to a gene: 3. Germline V CDR1 and CDR2: SGDLS, YYNGEE. The CDR3 loop spans 15 amino acids.

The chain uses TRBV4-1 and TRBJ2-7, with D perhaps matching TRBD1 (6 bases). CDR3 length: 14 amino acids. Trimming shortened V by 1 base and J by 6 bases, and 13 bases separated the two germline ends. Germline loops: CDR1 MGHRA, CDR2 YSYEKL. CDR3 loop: CASSQAEQGREQYF. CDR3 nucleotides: TGCGCCAGCAGCCAAGCAGAGCAGGGGCGCGAGCAGTACTTC.

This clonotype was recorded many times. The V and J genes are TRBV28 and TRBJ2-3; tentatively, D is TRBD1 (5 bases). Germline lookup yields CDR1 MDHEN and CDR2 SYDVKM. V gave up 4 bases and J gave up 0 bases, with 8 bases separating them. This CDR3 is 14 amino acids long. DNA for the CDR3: TGTGCCAGCAGTTCAGGACACAGCACAGATACGCAGTATTTT. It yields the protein CASSSGHSTDTQYF.